The rows below give T cell receptor beta chains drawn from one sample of a study of T cells in localized non-small cell lung cancer. Profiling relied on immunoSEQ multiplex PCR, and the TCRdb table lists in-frame clones only, not all of them. The data contain roughly 61,000 clones, more than 80% of them singletons. The sequenced sample was PBMCs, obtained before any cancer treatment. These receptor sequences come from a man aged 40 to 75 with stage II lung adenocarcinoma. Each CDR3 is given with its conserved first and last residue. The D gene is left open where the match is weak. Only part of the rows carry a size: once, few, many, or a class if the clone is expanded.

d_call | j_call | v_call | clone_size | cdr3_nt | cdr3_aa
TRBD2 | TRBJ2-7 | TRBV30 | medium-sized | TGTGCCTCGGGACTAGCGGGAGGGCAAGACGAGCAGTACTTC | CASGLAGGQDEQYF
. | TRBJ2-1 | TRBV11-1 | . | TGTGCCAGCAGCTTAGATTTTGGGACTTATGCCTCCAATGAGCAGTTCTTC | CASSLDFGTYASNEQFF
. | TRBJ1-4 | TRBV4-1 | . | TGCGCCAGCAGCCAACCGGTGAGGGAGGAAAAACTGTTTTTT | CASSQPVREEKLFF
. | TRBJ1-1 | TRBV18 | . | TGTGCCACCCGGGGGTTTCTGCAGAACACTGAAGCTTTCTTT | CATRGFLQNTEAFF
. | TRBJ2-1 | TRBV6-1 | . | TGTGCCAGCACCGAAGGGGGGGCGATAGGTGAGCAGTTCTTC | CASTEGGAIGEQFF
. | TRBJ2-7 | TRBV21-1 | . | TGTGCCAGCAGCAAAGGACCGGGCCCTGAATCGTGTGAGCAGTACTTC | CASSKGPGPESCEQYF
. | TRBJ1-2 | TRBV25-1 | few | TGTGCCAGCAGTGAAGGGGGGGGTGGCTACACCTTC | CASSEGGGGYTF
. | TRBJ2-5 | TRBV25-1 | . | TGTGCCAGCAGTGAGACCGTATTACAAGAGACCCAGTACTTC | CASSETVLQETQYF
TRBD1 | TRBJ2-3 | TRBV10-3 | . | TGTGCCATCAGTGTGGGGACAGGGAGATTCACAGATACGCAGTATTTT | CAISVGTGRFTDTQYF
. | TRBJ1-3 | TRBV5-6 | few | TGTGCCAGCAGCATACAGGGCTTCTCTGGAAACACCATATATTTT | CASSIQGFSGNTIYF
. | TRBJ2-5 | TRBV5-1 | few | TGCGCCAGCAGCTTGAGGGCAGACCAAGAGACCCAGTACTTC | CASSLRADQETQYF
. | TRBJ2-1 | TRBV12-5 | . | TGTGCTAGTGGTTTGGTGGGGTCTGAGCAGTTCTTC | CASGLVGSEQFF
. | TRBJ1-2 | TRBV6-5 | . | TGTGCCAGCAGTTTTCTGGATCGAGTGGTCTATGGCTACACCTTC | CASSFLDRVVYGYTF
. | TRBJ2-2 | TRBV11-2 | . | TGTGCCAGCAGCTCGGGGATTACCGGGGAGCTGTTTTTT | CASSSGITGELFF
TRBD1 | TRBJ1-5 | TRBV30 | few | TGTGCCTGGAGTGAGGGCAGGTCAGGGGGTTATAGCAATCAGCCCCAGCATTTT | CAWSEGRSGGYSNQPQHF
TRBD2 | TRBJ2-1 | TRBV7-2 | . | TGTGCCAGCAGCCTTAGCGGGAGGGGCTACAATGAGCAGTTCTTC | CASSLSGRGYNEQFF
. | TRBJ1-1 | TRBV28 | . | TGTGCCAGCACCGGTACCGGGGGCGACACTGAAGCTTTCTTT | CASTGTGGDTEAFF